This T cell receptor beta chain appears in the sequencing data of a study of blood T cell repertoires in COVID-19. Study-wide background: Acute-phase and convalescent COVID-19 samples originated in the United States, Italy and Spain. Sources were T cells, B-cell-depleted T cells, or PBMCs; the material itself was cDNA or gDNA.

As processed by the authors: Amplification of reference gene primers provided the estimated nucleated cell counts. Clones were read by immunoSEQ multiplex PCR, and TCRdb kept only the in-frame ones, dropping some. D and trimming come from the DNA, and the V and J calls and clone size come from that table. Of some 190,000 clones listed, roughly 90% are singletons. The V and J ends lost 0 bases and 7 bases respectively, with 15 bases between them. Germline CDR1 reads SGHVS; CDR2 reads FQNEAQ. The CDR3 loop spans 16 amino acids. The clonotype was recovered from a woman aged 40-49 years who had recovered from COVID-19. This sequence joins TRBV7-8 and TRBJ1-4; TRBD1 is a possible D gene (5 bases). Sequencing used peripheral blood. CDR3: CASSLAGQPTGEKLFF. The CDR3 nucleotides read TGTGCCAGCAGCTTAGCGGGGCAGCCCACGGGTGAAAAACTGTTTTTT.